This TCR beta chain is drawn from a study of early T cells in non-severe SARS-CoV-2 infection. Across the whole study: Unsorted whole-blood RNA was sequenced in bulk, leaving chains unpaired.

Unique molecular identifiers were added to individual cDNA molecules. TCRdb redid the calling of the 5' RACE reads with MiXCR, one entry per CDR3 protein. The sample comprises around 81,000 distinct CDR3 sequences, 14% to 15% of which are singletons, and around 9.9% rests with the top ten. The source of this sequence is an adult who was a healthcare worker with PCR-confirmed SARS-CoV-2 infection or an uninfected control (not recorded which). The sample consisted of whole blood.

The chain's CDR3 is CASSYDGYTEAFF. The CDR3, as DNA: TGTGCCAGCAGTTACGACGGATACACTGAAGCTTTCTTT. V usage is TRBV27 and J usage is TRBJ1-1; the D is unclear. Germline CDR1 and CDR2: MNHEY and SMNVEV (reference sequence). The CDR3 runs 13 residues. The germline V and J ends were trimmed by 4 bases and 3 bases, with 9 bases remaining between them.